This T cell receptor beta chain is from a study of T cell repertoires in cytomegalovirus infection. One entry per CDR3 protein, called by TCRdb with MiXCR from the reads. The sample has 180,000 or so distinct CDR3 sequences; approximately 18% are singletons. For this clonotype: Antigen specificity is unknown.

Germline CDR1 and CDR2: SGHTA and FQGNSA. Deletions cut 1 base from V and 5 bases from J, with 14 bases between. This CDR3 is built from 15 residues. Overall study results and limits: CMV-specific HLA-C-restricted TCR beta clonotypes dominated the ex vivo response.

V is TRBV7-2 and J is TRBJ2-5, with D perhaps assigned TRBD1 or TRBD2 (6 bases each). Sequencing input: CD8+ T cells from PBMCs. The sequence came from a human donor in good health (CMV status not recorded). Some clones in this sample may be carry-over from other donors' samples. This CDR3 is CASSLVRGRRETQYF. The CDR3 DNA sequence: TGTGCCAGCAGCTTAGTACGGGGGCGCCGGGAGACCCAGTACTTC.